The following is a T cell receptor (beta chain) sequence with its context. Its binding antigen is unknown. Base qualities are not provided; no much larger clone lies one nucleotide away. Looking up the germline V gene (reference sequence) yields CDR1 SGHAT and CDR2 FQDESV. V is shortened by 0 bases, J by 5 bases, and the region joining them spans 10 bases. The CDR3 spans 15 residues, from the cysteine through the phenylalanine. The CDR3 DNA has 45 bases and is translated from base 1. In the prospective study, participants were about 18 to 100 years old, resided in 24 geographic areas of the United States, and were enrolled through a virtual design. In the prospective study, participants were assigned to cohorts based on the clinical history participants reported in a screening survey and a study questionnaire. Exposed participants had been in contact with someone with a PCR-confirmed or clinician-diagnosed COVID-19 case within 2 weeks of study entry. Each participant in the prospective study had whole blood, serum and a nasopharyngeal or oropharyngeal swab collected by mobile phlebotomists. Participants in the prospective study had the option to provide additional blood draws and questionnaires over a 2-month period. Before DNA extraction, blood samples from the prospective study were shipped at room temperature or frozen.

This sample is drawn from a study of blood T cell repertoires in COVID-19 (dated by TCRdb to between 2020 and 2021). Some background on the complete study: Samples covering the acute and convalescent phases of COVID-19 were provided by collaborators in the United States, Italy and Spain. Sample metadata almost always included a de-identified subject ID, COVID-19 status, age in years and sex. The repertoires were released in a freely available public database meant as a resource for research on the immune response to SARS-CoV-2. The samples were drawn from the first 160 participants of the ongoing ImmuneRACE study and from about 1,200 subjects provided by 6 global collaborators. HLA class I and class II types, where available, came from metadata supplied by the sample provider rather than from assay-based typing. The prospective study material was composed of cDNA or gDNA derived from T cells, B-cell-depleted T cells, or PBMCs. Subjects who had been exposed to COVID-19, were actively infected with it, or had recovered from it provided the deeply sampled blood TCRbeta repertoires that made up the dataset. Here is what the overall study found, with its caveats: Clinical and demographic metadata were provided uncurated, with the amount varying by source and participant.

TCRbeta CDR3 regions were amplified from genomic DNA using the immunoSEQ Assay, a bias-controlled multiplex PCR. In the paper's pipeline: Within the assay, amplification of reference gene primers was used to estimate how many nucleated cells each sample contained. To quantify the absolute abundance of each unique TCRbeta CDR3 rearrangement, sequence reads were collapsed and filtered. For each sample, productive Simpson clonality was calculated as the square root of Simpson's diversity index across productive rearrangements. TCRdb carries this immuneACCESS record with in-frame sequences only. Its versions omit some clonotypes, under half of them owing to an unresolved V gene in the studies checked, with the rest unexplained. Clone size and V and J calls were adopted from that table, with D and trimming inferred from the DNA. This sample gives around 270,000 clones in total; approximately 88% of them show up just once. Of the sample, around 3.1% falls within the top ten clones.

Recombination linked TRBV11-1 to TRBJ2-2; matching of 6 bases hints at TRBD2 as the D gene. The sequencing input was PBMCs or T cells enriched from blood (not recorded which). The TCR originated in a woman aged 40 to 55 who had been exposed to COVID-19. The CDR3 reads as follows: CASSLALAGTGELFF. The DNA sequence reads TGTGCCAGCAGCTTAGCCTTGGCGGGGACCGGGGAGCTGTTTTTT.